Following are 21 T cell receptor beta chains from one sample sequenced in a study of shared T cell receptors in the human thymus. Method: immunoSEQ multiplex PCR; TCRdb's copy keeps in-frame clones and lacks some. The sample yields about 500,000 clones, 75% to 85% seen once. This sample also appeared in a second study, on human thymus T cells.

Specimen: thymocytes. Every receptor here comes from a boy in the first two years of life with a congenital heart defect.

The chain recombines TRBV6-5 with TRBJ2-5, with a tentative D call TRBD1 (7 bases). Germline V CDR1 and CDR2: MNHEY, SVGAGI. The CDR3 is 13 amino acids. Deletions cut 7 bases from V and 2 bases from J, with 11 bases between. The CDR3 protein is CASTGGRQETQYF. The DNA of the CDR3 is TGTGCCAGCACAGGGGGGAGGCAAGAGACCCAGTACTTC.

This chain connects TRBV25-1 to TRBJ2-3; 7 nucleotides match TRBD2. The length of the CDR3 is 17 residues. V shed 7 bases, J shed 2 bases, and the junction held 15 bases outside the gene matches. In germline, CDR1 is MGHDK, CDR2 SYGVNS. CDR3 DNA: TGTGCCAGCACCGCTCCAACCCCTAGCGGACCCACAGATACGCAGTATTTT. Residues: CASTAPTPSGPTDTQYF.

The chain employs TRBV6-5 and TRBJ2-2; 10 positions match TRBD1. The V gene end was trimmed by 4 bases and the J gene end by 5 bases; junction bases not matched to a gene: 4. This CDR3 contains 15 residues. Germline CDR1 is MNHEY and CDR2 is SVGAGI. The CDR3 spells CASSSRDRGTGELFF. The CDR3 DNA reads TGTGCCAGCAGTTCCCGGGACAGGGGAACCGGGGAGCTGTTTTTT.

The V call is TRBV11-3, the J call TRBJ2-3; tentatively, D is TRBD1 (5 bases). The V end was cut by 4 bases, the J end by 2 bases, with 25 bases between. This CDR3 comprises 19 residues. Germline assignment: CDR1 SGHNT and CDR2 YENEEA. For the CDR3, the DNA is TGTGCCAGCAGCTATATGTTGATACAGGAAGAAACATCCACAGATACGCAGTATTTT. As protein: CASSYMLIQEETSTDTQYF. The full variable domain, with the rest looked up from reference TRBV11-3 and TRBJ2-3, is EAGVVQSPRYKIIEKKQPVAFWCNPISGHNTLYWYLQNLGQGPELLIRYENEEAVDDSQLPKDRFSAERLKGVDSTLKIQPAELGDSAVYLCASSYMLIQEETSTDTQYFGPGTRLTVL.

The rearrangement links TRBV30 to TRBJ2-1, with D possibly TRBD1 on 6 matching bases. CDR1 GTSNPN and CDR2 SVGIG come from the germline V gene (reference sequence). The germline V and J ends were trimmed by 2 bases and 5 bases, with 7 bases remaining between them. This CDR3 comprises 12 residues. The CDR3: CAWSWGHNEQFF. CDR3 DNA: TGTGCCTGGAGTTGGGGGCACAATGAGCAGTTCTTC.

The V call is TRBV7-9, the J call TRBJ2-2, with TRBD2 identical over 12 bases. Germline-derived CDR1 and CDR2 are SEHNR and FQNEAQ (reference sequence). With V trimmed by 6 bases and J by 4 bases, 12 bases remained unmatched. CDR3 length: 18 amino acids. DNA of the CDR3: TGTGCCAGCAGACTACCCTGGGGACTAGCGGGCCCCACCGGGGAGCTGTTTTTT. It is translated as CASRLPWGLAGPTGELFF.

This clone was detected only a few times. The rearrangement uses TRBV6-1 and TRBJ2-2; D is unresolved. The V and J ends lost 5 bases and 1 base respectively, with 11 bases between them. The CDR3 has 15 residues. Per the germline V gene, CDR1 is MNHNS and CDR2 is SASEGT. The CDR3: CASSWSSLNTGELFF. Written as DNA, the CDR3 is TGTGCCAGCAGTTGGAGTAGCCTGAACACCGGGGAGCTGTTTTTT.

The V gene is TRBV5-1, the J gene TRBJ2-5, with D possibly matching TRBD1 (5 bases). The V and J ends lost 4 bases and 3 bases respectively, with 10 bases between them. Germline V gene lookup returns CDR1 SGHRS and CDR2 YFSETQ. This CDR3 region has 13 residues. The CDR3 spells CASSASREETQYF. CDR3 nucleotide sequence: TGCGCCAGCAGCGCGAGCAGGGAAGAGACCCAGTACTTC.

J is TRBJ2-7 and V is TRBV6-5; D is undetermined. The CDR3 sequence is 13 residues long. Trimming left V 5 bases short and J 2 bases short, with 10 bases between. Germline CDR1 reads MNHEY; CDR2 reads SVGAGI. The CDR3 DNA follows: TGTGCCAGCAGTCAGACATATGCCTACGAGCAGTACTTC. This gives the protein CASSQTYAYEQYF.

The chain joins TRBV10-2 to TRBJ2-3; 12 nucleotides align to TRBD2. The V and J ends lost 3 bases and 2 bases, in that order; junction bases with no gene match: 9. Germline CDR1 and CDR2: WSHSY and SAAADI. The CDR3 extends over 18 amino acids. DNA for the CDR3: TGCGCCAGCAGTGACCCGAATCTAGCGGGAGGGCACACAGATACGCAGTATTTT. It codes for CASSDPNLAGGHTDTQYF.

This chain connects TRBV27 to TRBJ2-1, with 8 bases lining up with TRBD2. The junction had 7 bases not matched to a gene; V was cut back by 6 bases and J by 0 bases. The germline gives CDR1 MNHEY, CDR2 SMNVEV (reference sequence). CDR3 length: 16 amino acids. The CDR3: CASRAGRGGSYNEQFF. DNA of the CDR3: TGTGCCAGCAGGGCCGGGAGGGGGGGCTCCTACAATGAGCAGTTCTTC.

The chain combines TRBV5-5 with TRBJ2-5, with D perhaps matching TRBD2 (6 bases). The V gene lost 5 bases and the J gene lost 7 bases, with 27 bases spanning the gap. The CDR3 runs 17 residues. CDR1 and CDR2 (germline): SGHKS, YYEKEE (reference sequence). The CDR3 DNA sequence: TGTGCCAGCAGACAAAAGAGGGTTGGAACTAGCCCGCTGACCCAGTACTTC. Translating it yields CASRQKRVGTSPLTQYF.

CDR3 nucleotides: TGTGCCAGTACGGATAGCGGAGACTACGAGCAGTACTTC. This codes for CASTDSGDYEQYF. The chain links TRBV2 to TRBJ2-7, with D possibly matching TRBD2 (6 bases). Trimming left V 9 bases short and J 3 bases short, with 15 bases between. This CDR3 is 13 amino acids long. Germline V gives CDR1 SNHLY, CDR2 FYNNEI.

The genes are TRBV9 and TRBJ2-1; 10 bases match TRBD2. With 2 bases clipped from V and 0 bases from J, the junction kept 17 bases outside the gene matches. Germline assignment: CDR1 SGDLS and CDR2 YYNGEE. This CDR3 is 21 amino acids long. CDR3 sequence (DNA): TGTGCCAGCAGCGTTGACTCGACTAGCGGGTCGGAAAATAGCTCCTACAATGAGCAGTTCTTC. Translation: CASSVDSTSGSENSSYNEQFF.

CDR3 protein: CAWSVMGGRAYNEQFF. In DNA, the CDR3 is TGTGCCTGGAGTGTCATGGGCGGGAGGGCCTACAATGAGCAGTTCTTC. The chain combines TRBV30 with TRBJ2-1; 9 bases fit TRBD2. Per the germline V gene, CDR1 is GTSNPN and CDR2 is SVGIG (reference sequence). Trimming took 0 bases from V and 2 from J; bases not matched to a gene: 5. This CDR3 has 16 residues.

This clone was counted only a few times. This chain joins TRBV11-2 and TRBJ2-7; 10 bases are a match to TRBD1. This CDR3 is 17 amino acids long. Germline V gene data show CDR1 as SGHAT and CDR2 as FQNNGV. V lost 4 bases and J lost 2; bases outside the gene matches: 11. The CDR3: CASSSRGKGQGPYEQYF. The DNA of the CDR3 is TGTGCCAGCAGCTCCCGAGGAAAGGGACAGGGGCCCTACGAGCAGTACTTC.

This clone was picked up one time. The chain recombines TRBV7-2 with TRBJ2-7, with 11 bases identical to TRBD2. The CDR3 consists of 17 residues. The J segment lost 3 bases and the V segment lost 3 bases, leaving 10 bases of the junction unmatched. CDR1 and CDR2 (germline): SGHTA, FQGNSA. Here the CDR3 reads CASSFPSGRPNFYEQYF. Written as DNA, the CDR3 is TGTGCCAGCAGCTTTCCTAGCGGGAGGCCAAACTTCTACGAGCAGTACTTC.

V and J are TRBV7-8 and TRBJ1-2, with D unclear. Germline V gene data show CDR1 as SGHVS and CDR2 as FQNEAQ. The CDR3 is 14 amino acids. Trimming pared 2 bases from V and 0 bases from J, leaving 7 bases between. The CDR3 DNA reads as TGTGCCAGCAGCTTAAAGAGATCTAACTATGGCTACACCTTC. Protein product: CASSLKRSNYGYTF.

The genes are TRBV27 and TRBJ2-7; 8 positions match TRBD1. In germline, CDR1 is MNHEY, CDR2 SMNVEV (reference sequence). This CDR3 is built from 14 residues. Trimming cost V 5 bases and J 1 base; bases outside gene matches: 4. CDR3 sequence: CASSGDRTSYEQYF. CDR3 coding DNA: TGTGCCAGCAGTGGGGACAGGACGTCCTACGAGCAGTACTTC.

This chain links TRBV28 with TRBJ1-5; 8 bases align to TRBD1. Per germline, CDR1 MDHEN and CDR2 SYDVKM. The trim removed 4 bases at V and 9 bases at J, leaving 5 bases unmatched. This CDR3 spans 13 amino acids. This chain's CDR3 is CASSSWTGRPQHF. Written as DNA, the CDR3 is TGTGCCAGCAGTTCGTGGACAGGGAGGCCCCAGCATTTT.

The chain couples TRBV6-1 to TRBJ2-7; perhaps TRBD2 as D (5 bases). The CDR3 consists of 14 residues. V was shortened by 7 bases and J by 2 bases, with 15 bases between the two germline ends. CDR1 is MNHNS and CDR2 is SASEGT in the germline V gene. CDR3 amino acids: CASTVLAQTYEQYF. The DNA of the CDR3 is TGTGCCAGCACCGTCCTAGCACAGACCTACGAGCAGTACTTC.